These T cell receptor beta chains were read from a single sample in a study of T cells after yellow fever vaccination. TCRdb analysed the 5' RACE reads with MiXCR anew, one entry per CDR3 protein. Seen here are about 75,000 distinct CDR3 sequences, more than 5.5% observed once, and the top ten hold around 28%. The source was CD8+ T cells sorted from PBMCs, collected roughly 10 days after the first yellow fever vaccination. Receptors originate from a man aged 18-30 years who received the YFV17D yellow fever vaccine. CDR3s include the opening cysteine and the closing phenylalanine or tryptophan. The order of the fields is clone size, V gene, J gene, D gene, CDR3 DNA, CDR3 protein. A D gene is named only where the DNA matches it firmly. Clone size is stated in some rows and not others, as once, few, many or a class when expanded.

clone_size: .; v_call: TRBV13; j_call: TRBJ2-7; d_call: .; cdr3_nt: TGTGCCAGCAGCCCCCCTGACAGGACCTACGAGCAGTACTTC; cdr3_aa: CASSPPDRTYEQYF
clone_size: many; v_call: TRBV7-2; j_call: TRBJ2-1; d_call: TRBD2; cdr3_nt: TGTGCCAGCAGCTTAGCGTTCGCGGGGGGGGATCTATACAATGAGCAGTTCTTC; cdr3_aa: CASSLAFAGGDLYNEQFF
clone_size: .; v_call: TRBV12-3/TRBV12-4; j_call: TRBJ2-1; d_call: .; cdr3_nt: TGTGCCAGCAGTTTACCCCAGGGTACCTTCAATGAGCAGTTCTTC; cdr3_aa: CASSLPQGTFNEQFF
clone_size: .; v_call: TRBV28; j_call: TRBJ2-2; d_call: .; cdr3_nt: TGTGCCAGCAGTTCCCGTCCCAGGGGTAACACCGGGGAGCTGTTTTTT; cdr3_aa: CASSSRPRGNTGELFF
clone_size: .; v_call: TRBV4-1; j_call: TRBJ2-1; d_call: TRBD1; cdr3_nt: TGCGCCAGCAGCCCCGACAGGGCAGGTGAGCAGTTCTTC; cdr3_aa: CASSPDRAGEQFF
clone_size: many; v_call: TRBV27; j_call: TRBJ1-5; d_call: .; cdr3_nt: TGTGCCAGCAGCCTACTGGGTGGAGCTCAGCCCCAGCATTTT; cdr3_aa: CASSLLGGAQPQHF
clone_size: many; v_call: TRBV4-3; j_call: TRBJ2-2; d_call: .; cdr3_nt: TGCGCCAGCAGCCAGGGACAAAACACCGGGGAGCTGTTTTTT; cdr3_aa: CASSQGQNTGELFF
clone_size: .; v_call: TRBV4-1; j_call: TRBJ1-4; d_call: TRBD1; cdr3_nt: TGCGCCAGCAGCCCCCTGGGACAGGGAAATGAAAAACTGTTTTTT; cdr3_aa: CASSPLGQGNEKLFF
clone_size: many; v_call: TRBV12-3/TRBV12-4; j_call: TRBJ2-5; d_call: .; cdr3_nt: TGTGCCAGCAGCCGAGTTGGTTCGGGTCAAGAGACCCAGTACTTC; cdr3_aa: CASSRVGSGQETQYF
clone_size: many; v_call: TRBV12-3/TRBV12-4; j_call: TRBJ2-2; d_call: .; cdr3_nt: TGTGCCAGCAGTTTCGGAGGGGAGCTGTTTTTT; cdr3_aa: CASSFGGELFF
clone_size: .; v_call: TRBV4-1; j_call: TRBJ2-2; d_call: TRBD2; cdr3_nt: TGCGCCAGCAGCCAAGCCGGGGGGGGAGTTACCGGGGAGCTGTTTTTT; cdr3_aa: CASSQAGGGVTGELFF
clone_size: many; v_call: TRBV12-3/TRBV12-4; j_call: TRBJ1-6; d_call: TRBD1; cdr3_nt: TGTGCCAGCAGGGTTACAGGGGGGAATTCACCCCTCCACTTT; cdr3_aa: CASRVTGGNSPLHF
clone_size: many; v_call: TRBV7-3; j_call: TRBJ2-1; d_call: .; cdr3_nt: TGTGCCAGCAGCTATAAGGTGGCAGAGAGGATGCATGAGCAGTTCTTC; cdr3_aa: CASSYKVAERMHEQFF
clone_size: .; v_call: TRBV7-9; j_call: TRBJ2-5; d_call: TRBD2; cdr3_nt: TGTGCCAGCCCTCCCCGACTAGCGGGGGGTCTGGAGACCCAGTACTTC; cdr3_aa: CASPPRLAGGLETQYF
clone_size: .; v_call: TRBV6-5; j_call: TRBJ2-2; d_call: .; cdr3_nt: TGTGCCAGCAGTTACTCGGTCGACACCGGGGAGCTGTTTTTT; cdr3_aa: CASSYSVDTGELFF
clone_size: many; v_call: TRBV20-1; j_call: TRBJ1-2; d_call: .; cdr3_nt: TGCAGTGCTAGAGACGGCTACACCTTC; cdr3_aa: CSARDGYTF
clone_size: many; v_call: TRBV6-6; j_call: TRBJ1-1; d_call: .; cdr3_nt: TGTGCCAGCAGCCCCTCGGGCACTGAAGCTTTCTTT; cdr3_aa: CASSPSGTEAFF
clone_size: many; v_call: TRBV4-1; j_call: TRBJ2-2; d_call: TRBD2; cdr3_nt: TGCGCCAGCAGCGAAGCTAGCGGGGGAAACACCGGGGAGCTGTTTTTT; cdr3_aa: CASSEASGGNTGELFF
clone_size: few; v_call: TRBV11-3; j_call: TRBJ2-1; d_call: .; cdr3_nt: TGTGCCAGCAGCGATAGCATCTATACGAGCTCCTACAATGAGCAGTTCTTC; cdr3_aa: CASSDSIYTSSYNEQFF
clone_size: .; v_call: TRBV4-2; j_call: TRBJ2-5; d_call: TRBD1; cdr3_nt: TGTGCCAGCAGCTCTCAGAATTTCGGGACAGCGAAAGAGACCCAGTACTTC; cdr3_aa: CASSSQNFGTAKETQYF
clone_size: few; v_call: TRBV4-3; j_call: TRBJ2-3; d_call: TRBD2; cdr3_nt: TGCGCCAGCAGCCAAGATATCCTAGCGGGGGGATACACAGATACGCAGTATTTT; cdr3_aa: CASSQDILAGGYTDTQYF
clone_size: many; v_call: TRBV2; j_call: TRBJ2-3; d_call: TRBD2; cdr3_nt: TGTGCCAGCAGGGATCGGACTAGCGGGGGGGCTTCACGAGATACGCAGTATTTT; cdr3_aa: CASRDRTSGGASRDTQYF
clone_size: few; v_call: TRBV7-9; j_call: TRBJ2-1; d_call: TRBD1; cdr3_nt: TGTGCCAGCAGCTTAGCGCACGTGACAGGGGATGAGCAGTTCTTC; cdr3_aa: CASSLAHVTGDEQFF
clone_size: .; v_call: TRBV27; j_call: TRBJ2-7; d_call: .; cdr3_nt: TGTGCCAGCAGTTTATTGGCCGGCTCCTACGAGCAGTACTTC; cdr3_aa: CASSLLAGSYEQYF
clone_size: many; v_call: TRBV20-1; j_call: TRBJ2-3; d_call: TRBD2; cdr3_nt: TGCAGTGCTACCATAGCGGGGGAGATCACAGATACGCAGTATTTT; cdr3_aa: CSATIAGEITDTQYF
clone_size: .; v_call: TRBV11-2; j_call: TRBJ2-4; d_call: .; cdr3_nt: TGTGCCAGCAGTCCCCCCGGCAGGGAAAACATTCAGTACTTC; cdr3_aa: CASSPPGRENIQYF
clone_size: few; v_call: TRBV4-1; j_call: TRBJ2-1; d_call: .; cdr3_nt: TGCGCCAGCAGCCAAGAATCATGGGGCAATGAGCAGTTCTTC; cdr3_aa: CASSQESWGNEQFF
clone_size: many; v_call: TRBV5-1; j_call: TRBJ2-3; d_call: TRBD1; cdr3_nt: TGCGCCAGCAAACCGGGACAGGGGTCCCCCACAGATACGCAGTATTTT; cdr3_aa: CASKPGQGSPTDTQYF
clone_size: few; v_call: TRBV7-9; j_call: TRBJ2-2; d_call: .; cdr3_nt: TGTGCCAGCAGCTTATCTTGGCGGGAAACGAACACCGGGGAGCTGTTTTTT; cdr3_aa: CASSLSWRETNTGELFF
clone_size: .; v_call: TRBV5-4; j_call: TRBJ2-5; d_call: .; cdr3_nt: TGTGCCAGCAGCTTTGGGGGCGAGGAGACCCAGTACTTC; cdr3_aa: CASSFGGEETQYF
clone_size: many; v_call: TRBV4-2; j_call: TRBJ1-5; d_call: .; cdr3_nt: TGTGCCAGCAGCCAAGATATAGGGGGAGGTCAGCCCCAGCATTTT; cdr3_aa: CASSQDIGGGQPQHF
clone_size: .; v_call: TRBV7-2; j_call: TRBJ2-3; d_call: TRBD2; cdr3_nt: TGTGCCAGCAGCTTAACGGGGGGGCAAGGCACGCAGTATTTT; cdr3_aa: CASSLTGGQGTQYF
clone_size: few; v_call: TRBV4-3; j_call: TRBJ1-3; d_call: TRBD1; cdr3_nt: TGCGCCAGCAGCTCGGACAGGACTTTTATAAACACCATATATTTT; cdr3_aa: CASSSDRTFINTIYF
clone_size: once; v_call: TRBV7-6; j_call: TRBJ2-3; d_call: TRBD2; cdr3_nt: TGTGCCAGCAGCCGCCAGGGAGGGACAGATACGCAGTATTTT; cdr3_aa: CASSRQGGTDTQYF
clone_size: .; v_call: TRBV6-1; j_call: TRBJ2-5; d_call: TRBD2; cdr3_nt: TGTGCCAGCAGTGAAGCGGGGGGGCAAGAGACCCAGTACTTC; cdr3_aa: CASSEAGGQETQYF
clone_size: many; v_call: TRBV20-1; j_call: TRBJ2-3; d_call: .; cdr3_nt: TGCAGTGCTGAACCCCGGGAACCTAGCACAGATACGCAGTATTTT; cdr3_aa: CSAEPREPSTDTQYF
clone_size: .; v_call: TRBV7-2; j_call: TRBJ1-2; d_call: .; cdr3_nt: TGTGCCAGCAGCTTAGCGGAGGGGTCGAGCTATGGCTACACCTTC; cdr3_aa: CASSLAEGSSYGYTF
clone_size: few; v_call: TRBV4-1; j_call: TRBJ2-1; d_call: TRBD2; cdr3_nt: TGCGCCAGCAGCCAAACTTGGGGGGGTGAGCAGTTCTTC; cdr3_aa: CASSQTWGGEQFF
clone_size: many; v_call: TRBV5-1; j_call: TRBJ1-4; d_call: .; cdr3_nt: TGCGCCAGCAGGGCCGGGACTGCGAATGAAAAACTGTTTTTT; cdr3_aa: CASRAGTANEKLFF
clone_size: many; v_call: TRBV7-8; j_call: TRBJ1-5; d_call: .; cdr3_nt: TGTGCCAGCAGCTTAGCCCGACAGGCGGATCAGCCCCAGCATTTT; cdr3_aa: CASSLARQADQPQHF
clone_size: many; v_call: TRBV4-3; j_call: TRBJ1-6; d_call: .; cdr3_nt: TGCGCCAGCAGCCAAGATGGGGGGACACCGAATAATTCACCCCTCCACTTT; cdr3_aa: CASSQDGGTPNNSPLHF
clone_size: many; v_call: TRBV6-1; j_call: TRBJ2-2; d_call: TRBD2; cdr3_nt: TGTGCCAGCATATACGCGGGGGGGACTAGCGGCACCGGGGAGCTGTTTTTT; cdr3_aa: CASIYAGGTSGTGELFF
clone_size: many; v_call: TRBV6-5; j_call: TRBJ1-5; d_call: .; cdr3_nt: TGTGCCAGCAGTTACAGGGTCAGCAATCAGCCCCAGCATTTT; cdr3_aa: CASSYRVSNQPQHF
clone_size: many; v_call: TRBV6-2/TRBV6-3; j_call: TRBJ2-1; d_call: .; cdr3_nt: TGTGCCAGCAGTTACTCGAAAGTTCGGGTTTACAATGAGCAGTTCTTC; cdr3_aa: CASSYSKVRVYNEQFF
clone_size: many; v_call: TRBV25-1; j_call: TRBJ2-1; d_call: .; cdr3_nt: TGTGCCAGCAGTGCTGCCGTCAGCTCCTACAATGAGCAGTTCTTC; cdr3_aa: CASSAAVSSYNEQFF
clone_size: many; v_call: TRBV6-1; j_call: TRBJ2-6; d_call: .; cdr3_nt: TGTGCCAGCAGGGCCGGGGCTGGGGCCAACGTCCTGACTTTC; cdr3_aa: CASRAGAGANVLTF
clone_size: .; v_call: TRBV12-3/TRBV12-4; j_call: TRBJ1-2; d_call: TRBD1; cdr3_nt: TGTGCCACGTGGGACAGTCAAGATGGCTACACCTTC; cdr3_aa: CATWDSQDGYTF
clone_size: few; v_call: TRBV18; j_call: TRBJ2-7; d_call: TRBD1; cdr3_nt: TGTGCCAGCTCACTCCCGACAGGGGAGGACGAGCAGTACTTC; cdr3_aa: CASSLPTGEDEQYF
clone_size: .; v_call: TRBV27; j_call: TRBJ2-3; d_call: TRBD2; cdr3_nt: TGTGCCAGCAGTTGGACTAGCGGGGGTCCAGTCACAGATACGCAGTATTTT; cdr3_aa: CASSWTSGGPVTDTQYF
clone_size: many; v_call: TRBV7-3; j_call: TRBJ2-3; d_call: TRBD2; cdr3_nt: TGTGCCAGCAGCACCACCTGGGGGAGCGGGGGCCCTAGCACAGATACGCAGTATTTT; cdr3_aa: CASSTTWGSGGPSTDTQYF
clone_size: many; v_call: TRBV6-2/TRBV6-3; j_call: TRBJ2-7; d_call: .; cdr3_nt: TGTGCCAGCAGTTACCAGGCAGGGAGCTACTACGAGCAGTACTTC; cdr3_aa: CASSYQAGSYYEQYF
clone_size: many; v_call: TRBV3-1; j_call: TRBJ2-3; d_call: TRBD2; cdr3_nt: TGTGCCAGCACCTCAGTAGTAGCGGGGGGCCGAACGCAGTATTTT; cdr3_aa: CASTSVVAGGRTQYF
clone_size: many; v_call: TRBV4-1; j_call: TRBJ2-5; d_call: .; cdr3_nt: TGCGCCAGCAGCCCAGAGGGGCGGAAGCAAGAGACCCAGTACTTC; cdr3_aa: CASSPEGRKQETQYF
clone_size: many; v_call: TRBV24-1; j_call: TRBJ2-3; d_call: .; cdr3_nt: TGTGCCACCAGTGATTACGGACTATCAACGAATACGCAGTATTTT; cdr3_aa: CATSDYGLSTNTQYF
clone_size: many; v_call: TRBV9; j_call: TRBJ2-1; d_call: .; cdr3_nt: TGTGCCAGCAGCGTAGAGGGGGCCTACAATGAGCAGTTCTTC; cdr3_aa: CASSVEGAYNEQFF
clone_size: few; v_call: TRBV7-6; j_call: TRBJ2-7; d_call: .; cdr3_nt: TGTGCCAGCAGTCCGGGACTCCCGACCTACGAGCAGTACTTC; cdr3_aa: CASSPGLPTYEQYF
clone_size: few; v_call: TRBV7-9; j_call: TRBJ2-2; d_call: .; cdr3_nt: TGTGCCAGCAGCCCCGAGGGGCAGGGAAGCACCGGGGAGCTGTTTTTT; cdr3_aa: CASSPEGQGSTGELFF
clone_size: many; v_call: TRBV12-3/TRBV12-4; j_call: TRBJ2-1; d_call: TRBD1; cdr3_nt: TGTGCCAGCAGTATACAGGGGATACCCTACAATGAGCAGTTCTTC; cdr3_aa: CASSIQGIPYNEQFF
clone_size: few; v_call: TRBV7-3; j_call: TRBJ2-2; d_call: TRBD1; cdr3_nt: TGTGCCAGCAGCCTGGGACAGGGTCGCCCCGGGGAGCTGTTTTTT; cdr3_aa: CASSLGQGRPGELFF
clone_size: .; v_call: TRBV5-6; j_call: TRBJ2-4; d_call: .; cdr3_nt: TGTGCCAGCAGCTTGGGACAGAAAAACATTCAGTACTTC; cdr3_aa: CASSLGQKNIQYF